The 6 T cell receptor beta chains below were found in one sample sequenced in a study of blood T cells in healthy people across ages (dated by TCRdb to between 2015 and 2017). Receptor libraries were prepared by 5' RACE. Sequencing relied on an Illumina HiSeq 2500. A second PCR of about 6 to 11 cycles was run with a J-beta primer mix and a sample-barcoded 5' primer. TCRdb ran its own pipeline on the public reads, namely fastp trimming at Q25 and MiXCR clone calling, and kept in-frame beta chains. CDR3 protein sequences are deduplicated, and each keeps its most common genes and DNA. The sample data list roughly 800,000 distinct CDR3 sequences, and about 53% of these were observed just once. The ten biggest clones cover approximately 40% of the sample. The sample comprised blood. Receptor source: a man older than 75 in good health.

The CDR3 DNA is TGTGCCAGCAGCCCCGCCCCGGGACTAGCGCTATCCTCGGGATACGCGTATTTT. Residues: CASSPAPGLALSSGYAYF. J is TRBJ2-3 and V is TRBV7-6; 10 bases agree with TRBD2. Per germline, CDR1 SGHVS and CDR2 FNYEAQ. V shed 5 bases and J 14 bases; nucleotides not matched to a gene: 25. The CDR3 runs to 18 residues.

The sample holds one count of this clonotype. The chain links TRBV20-1 to TRBJ1-2; 10 bases agree with TRBD1. The length of the CDR3 is 13 residues. V trimming: 8 bases; J trimming: 3 bases; junction bases outside the gene matches: 6. Germline V gene data show CDR1 as DFQATT and CDR2 as SNEGSKA (reference sequence). CDR3 nucleotide sequence: TGCAGTTCCGGACAGGGGGATTACTATGGCTACACCTTC. This codes for CSSGQGDYYGYTF.

V gene TRBV7-9 combines with J gene TRBJ2-5; 8 nucleotides match TRBD2. CDR1 is SEHNR and CDR2 is FQNEAQ in the germline V gene (reference sequence). CDR3 length: 15 amino acids. With 5 bases clipped from V and 4 bases from J, the junction kept 9 bases outside the gene matches. As DNA, the CDR3 is TGTGCCAGCAGCCCACGGACTAGCTTAGGAGAGACCCAGTACTTC. Translation: CASSPRTSLGETQYF.

The V gene is TRBV5-1, the J gene TRBJ2-1, with 8 bases identical to TRBD2. Germline CDR1 and CDR2: SGHRS and YFSETQ. This CDR3 is built from 17 residues. J lost 7 bases, V lost 3 bases, and 15 bases had no gene match. CDR3 amino acids: CASSSVRAGRGGNEQFF. DNA for the CDR3: TGCGCCAGCAGCTCGGTCCGGGCCGGGAGGGGGGGTAATGAGCAGTTCTTC.

The chain couples TRBV9 to TRBJ2-7; the match to TRBD2 covers 8 bases. The length of the CDR3 is 15 residues. In germline, CDR1 is SGDLS, CDR2 YYNGEE. V trimming: 4 bases; J trimming: 4 bases; junction bases outside the gene matches: 10. The CDR3 DNA reads TGTGCCAGCAGCTACGGAGTCGGGGGGGAGTACGAGCAGTACTTC. Its translation: CASSYGVGGEYEQYF.

CDR3 region: CATSRDPAYEQFF. In DNA form, the CDR3 reads TGTGCCACCAGCAGAGATCCTGCCTATGAGCAGTTCTTC. The gene calls are TRBV15 and TRBJ2-1; D ambiguous. The V gene lost 0 bases and the J gene lost 8 bases, with 8 bases spanning the gap. This CDR3 region has 13 residues. CDR1 is LNHNV, CDR2 YYDKDF, per germline (reference sequence).